This record covers a single T cell receptor beta chain. Its target is unknown. This specimen comes from a study of T cell responses to AZD1222 COVID-19 vaccine. As for the study in general: Pooling of second doses given at about 4 or about 12 weeks was done. Whole-study results and caveats: With dominance at 160-218 and 743-854, vaccine-associated CD4 TCRs spanned spike.

Sequencing used immunoSEQ multiplex PCR; TCRdb keeps in-frame clones, though not all of them. The sample holds about 120,000 clones, around 86% seen once. Trimming stripped 1 base from V and 2 bases from J, with 6 bases between. Germline V gene lookup returns CDR1 SGHNT and CDR2 YYREEE (reference sequence). The CDR3 loop spans 13 amino acids. V is TRBV5-4 and J is TRBJ2-5; D not certain. The specimen was peripheral blood, collected on day 0 of AZD1222 vaccination. This clonotype originated in an adult in good health. CDR3 region: CASSLQAQETQYF. Here the CDR3 DNA reads TGTGCCAGCAGCTTGCAGGCGCAAGAGACCCAGTACTTC.